This T cell receptor beta chain was identified during a study of T cell responses to AZD1222 COVID-19 vaccine. Only a few counts were recorded for this clone. The antigen remains unidentified. Other DNA sequences in this specimen translate into the identical CDR3. The CDR3 loop spans 15 amino acids. The germline gives CDR1 MNHEY, CDR2 SVGAGI. V was clipped by 2 bases and J by 2 bases; unmatched bases: 5. Only in-frame clones appear in the TCRdb table, and some are missing; sequencing was by immunoSEQ multiplex PCR. In the table there are 200,000 or so clones, more than 75% of which are singletons. Study-wide results and caveats: Compared with day 0, the breadth and depth of the Spike-specific TCR repertoire rose significantly after two doses of AZD1222. Most donors were white British, females outnumbered males, and clonal diversity was possibly underestimated.

The source is an adult in good health. The sample was peripheral blood, taken on day 0 of MenACWY control vaccination. V usage is TRBV6-5 and J usage is TRBJ1-2, with 7 positions matching TRBD1. CDR3 coding DNA: TGTGCCAGCAGTTACACCGGGACAGCCAACTATGGCTACACCTTC. Translating it yields CASSYTGTANYGYTF.